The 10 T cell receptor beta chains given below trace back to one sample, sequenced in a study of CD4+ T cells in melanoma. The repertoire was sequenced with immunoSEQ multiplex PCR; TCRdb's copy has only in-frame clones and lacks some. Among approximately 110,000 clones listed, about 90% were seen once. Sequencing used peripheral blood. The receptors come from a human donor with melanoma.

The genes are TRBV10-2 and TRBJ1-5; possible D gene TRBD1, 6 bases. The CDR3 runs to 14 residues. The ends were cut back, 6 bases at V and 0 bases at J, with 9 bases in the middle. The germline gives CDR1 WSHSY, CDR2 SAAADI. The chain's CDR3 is CASRGQYSNQPQHF. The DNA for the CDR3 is TGCGCCAGCAGAGGACAGTATAGCAATCAGCCCCAGCATTTT.

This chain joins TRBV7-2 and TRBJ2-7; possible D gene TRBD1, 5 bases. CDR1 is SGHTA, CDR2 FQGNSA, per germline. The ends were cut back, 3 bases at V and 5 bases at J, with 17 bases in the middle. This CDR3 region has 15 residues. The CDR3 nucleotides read TGTGCCAGCAGCTTCACGCTTGGGCAGGGAAACGAGCAGTACTTC. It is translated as CASSFTLGQGNEQYF.

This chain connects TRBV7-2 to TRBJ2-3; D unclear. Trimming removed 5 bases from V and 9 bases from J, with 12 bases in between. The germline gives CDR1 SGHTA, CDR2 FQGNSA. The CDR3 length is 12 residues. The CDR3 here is CASSPNSETQYF. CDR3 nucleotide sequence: TGTGCCAGCAGCCCCAACTCGGAGACGCAGTATTTT.

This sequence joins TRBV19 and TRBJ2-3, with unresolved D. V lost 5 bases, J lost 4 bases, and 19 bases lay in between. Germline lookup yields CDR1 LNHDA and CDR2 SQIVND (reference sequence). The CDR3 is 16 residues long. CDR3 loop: CASSPNKWVSPDTQYF. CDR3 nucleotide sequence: TGTGCCAGTAGTCCAAACAAATGGGTTAGCCCAGATACGCAGTATTTT.

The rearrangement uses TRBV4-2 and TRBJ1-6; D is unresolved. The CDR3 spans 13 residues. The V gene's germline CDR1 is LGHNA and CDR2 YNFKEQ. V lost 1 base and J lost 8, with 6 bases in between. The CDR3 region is CASSQGGDSPLHF. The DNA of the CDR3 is TGTGCCAGCAGCCAAGGTGGGGATTCACCCCTCCACTTT.

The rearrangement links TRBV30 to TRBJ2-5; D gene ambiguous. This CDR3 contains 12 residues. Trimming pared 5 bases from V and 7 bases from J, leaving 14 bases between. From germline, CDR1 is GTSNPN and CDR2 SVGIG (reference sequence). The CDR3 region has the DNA TGTGCCTGGTCTAGGGCTTTTGGGACCCAGTACTTC. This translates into CAWSRAFGTQYF.

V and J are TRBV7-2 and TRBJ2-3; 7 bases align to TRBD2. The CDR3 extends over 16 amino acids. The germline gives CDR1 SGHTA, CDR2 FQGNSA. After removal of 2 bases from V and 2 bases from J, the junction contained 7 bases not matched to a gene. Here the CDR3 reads CASSLRARGTTDTQYF. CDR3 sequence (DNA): TGTGCCAGCAGCTTAAGGGCGCGGGGGACCACAGATACGCAGTATTTT.

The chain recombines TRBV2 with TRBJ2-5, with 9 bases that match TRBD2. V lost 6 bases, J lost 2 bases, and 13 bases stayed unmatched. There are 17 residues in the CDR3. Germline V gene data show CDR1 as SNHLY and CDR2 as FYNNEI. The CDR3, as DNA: TGTGCCAGCAGGAGGTTCATGGCGGGAGGGTCTCAAGAGACCCAGTACTTC. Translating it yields CASRRFMAGGSQETQYF.

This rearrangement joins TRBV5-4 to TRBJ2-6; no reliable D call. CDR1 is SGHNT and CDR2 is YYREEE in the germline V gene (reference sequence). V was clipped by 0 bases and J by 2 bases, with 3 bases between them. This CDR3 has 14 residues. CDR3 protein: CASSLDPGANVLTF. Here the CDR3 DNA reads TGTGCCAGCAGCTTGGACCCTGGGGCCAACGTCCTGACTTTC.

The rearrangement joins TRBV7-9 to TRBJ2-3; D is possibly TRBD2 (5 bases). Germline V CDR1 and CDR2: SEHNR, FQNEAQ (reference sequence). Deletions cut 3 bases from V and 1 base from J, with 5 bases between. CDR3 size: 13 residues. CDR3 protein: CASSFSGTDTQYF. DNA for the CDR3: TGTGCCAGCAGCTTTAGCGGCACAGATACGCAGTATTTT.